The clone carrying this T cell receptor beta chain was counted only a few times. The data were obtained in a study of regulatory T cells in long-lasting Graves disease. Time point reported: newly diagnosed GD, antithyroid drugs for less than 3 months. With RNA extracted from PBMCs as input, the TCR library was made. Libraries of TCR beta came from iRepertoire HTBI primers plus Arm-PCR of CDR3 regions. TCRdb processed the multiplex PCR reads anew with MiXCR; each CDR3 protein has one entry. The sample has 550,000 to 650,000 distinct CDR3 sequences, about 16% seen once. Germline loops: CDR1 LGHDT, CDR2 YNNKEL (reference sequence). The CDR3 spans 14 residues. Germline trimming cut 4 bases from V and 5 bases from J; bases unmatched to any gene: 3. This sample was also put to use in a study of T cells in Graves' hyperthyroidism and ophthalmopathy. According to that study: The HTBI primer set drove a first-round RT-PCR of the TCR CDR3.

This chain links TRBV3-1 with TRBJ1-2, with 11 bases matching TRBD1. This clonotype was sampled from a young man with Graves disease. This material consisted of peripheral blood mononuclear cells (PBMCs), taken at new diagnosis, from a patient treated with antithyroid drugs. The CDR3 sequence: CASSRGQGAYGYTF. CDR3 nucleotides: TGTGCCAGCAGCCGTGGACAGGGGGCGTATGGCTACACCTTC.